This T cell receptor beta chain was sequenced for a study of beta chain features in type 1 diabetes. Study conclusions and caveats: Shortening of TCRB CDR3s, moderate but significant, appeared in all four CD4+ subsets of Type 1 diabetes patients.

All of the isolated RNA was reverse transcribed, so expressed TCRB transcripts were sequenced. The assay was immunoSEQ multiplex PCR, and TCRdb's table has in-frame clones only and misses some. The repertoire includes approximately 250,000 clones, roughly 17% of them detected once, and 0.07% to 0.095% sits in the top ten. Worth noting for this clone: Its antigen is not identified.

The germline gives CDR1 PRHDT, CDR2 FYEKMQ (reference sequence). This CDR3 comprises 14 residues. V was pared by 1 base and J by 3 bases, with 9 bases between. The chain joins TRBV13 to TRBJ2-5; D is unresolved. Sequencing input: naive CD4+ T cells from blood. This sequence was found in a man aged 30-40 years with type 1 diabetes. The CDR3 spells CASSLAWDEETQYF. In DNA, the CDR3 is TGTGCCAGCAGCTTAGCCTGGGATGAAGAGACCCAGTACTTC.